This T cell receptor beta chain was profiled in a study of blood T cell repertoires in COVID-19. Study in general: The study drew acute and convalescent COVID-19 samples from the United States, Italy and Spain. T cells, B-cell-depleted T cells, or PBMCs provided the cDNA or gDNA that served as material.

Per the original data handling: Amplification of reference gene primers provided the estimated nucleated cell counts. Repertoires were generated with immunoSEQ multiplex PCR, while TCRdb's copy carries only in-frame clones and drops some. V and J calls and clone size come straight from that table; D and trimming were deduced from the DNA. The sample lists some 260,000 clones; approximately 90% were seen once. This CDR3 has 13 residues. V was cut by 5 bases and J by 7 bases, with 12 bases left in between. In germline, CDR1 is MNHEY, CDR2 SVGAGI. The rearrangement joins TRBV6-5 to TRBJ1-5, with D unresolved. Input material: peripheral blood. This receptor was taken from a middle-aged woman who had recovered from COVID-19. As DNA, the CDR3 is TGTGCCAGCAGTCTGAGGGATACCCAGCCCCAGCATTTT. It translates to CASSLRDTQPQHF.